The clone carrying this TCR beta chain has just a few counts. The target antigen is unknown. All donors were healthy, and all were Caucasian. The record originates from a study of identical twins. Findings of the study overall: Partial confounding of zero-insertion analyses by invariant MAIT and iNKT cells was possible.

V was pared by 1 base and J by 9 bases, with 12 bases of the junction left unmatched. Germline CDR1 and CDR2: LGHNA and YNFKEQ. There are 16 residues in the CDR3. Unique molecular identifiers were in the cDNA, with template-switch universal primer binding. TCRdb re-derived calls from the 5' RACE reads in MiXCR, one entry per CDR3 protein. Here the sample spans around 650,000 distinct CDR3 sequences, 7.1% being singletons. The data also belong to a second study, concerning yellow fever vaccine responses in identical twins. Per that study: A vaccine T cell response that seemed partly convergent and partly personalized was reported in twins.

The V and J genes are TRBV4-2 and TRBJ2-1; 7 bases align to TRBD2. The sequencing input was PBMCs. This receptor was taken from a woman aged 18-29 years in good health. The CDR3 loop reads CASSQAEGGEAGEQFF. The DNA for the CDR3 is TGTGCCAGCAGCCAAGCCGAGGGAGGGGAGGCGGGTGAGCAGTTCTTC.